This TCR beta chain appears in the sequencing data of a study of cytomegalovirus exposure and HLA in healthy donors. V shed 3 bases, J shed 6 bases, and the junction held 6 bases outside the gene matches. The germline V gene has CDR1 SGDLS and CDR2 YYNGEE. The CDR3 has 14 amino acids. The table lists this clone with a count of one. Its matching antigen is unknown. Vbeta (60) and Jbeta (13) primers were used in the PCR. Only in-frame clones appear in the TCRdb table, and some are missing; sequencing was by immunoSEQ multiplex PCR. The sample consists of tens of thousands of clones, about four fifths of them appearing once. Study conclusions and caveats: According to the study, around 160 TCR beta chains were cytomegalovirus-associated.

This receptor was taken from a male donor in good health and CMV-seropositive. The V and J genes are TRBV9 and TRBJ2-5; 9 bases agree with TRBD1. Sequencing was carried out using PBMCs. CDR3 in amino acids: CASSEGTGWQTQYF. The CDR3 DNA reads TGTGCCAGCAGCGAGGGGACAGGGTGGCAGACCCAGTACTTC. Supplemented by reference TRBV9 and TRBJ2-5, the full variable domain reads DSGVTQTPKHLITATGQRVTLRCSPRSGDLSVYWYQQSLDQGLQFLIQYYNGEERAKGNILERFSAQQFPDLHSELNLSSLELGDSALYFCASSEGTGWQTQYFGPGTRLLVL.